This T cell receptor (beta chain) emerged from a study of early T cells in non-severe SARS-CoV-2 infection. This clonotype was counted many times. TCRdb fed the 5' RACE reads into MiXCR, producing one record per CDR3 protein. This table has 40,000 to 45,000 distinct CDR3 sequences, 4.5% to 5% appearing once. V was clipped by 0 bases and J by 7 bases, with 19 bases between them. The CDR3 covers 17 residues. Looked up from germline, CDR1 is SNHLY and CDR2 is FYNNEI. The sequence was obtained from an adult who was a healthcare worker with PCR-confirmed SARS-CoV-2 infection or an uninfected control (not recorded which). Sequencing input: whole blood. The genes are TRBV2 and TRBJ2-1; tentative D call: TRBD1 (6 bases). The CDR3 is CASSEAPIGIGGNEQFF. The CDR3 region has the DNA TGTGCCAGCAGTGAAGCGCCCATTGGTATAGGGGGTAATGAGCAGTTCTTC.